Below, 14 T cell receptor beta chains from the same sample are listed, as sequenced in a study of spatial heterogeneity in lung cancer. TCRdb re-called the 5' RACE reads with MiXCR, one entry per CDR3 protein. The sample carries some 64,000 distinct CDR3 sequences, more than 7% recorded once. Specified time point: sample taken at primary tumor resection. Whole RNA obtained from tumor, nontumor lung or frozen PBMC underwent sequencing without sorting. Here the sequenced sample was PBMCs, taken at surgery. The receptors were gathered from a female donor with early-stage non-small cell lung cancer.

This clonotype was seen a handful of times. The genes are TRBV7-2 and TRBJ2-7, with unresolved D. The CDR3 has 14 residues. Germline loops: CDR1 SGHTA, CDR2 FQGNSA. V was shortened by 7 bases and J by 0 bases, with 13 bases between the two germline ends. CDR3 loop: CASKPAPSSYEQYF. CDR3 bases: TGTGCCAGCAAACCAGCACCTAGCTCCTACGAGCAGTACTTC.

This clonotype was observed at least ten times. The chain uses TRBV12-5 and TRBJ2-1; D is possibly TRBD1 (5 bases). Germline-derived CDR1 and CDR2 are LGHNT and FRNRAP. This CDR3 is 11 amino acids long. V was shortened by 5 bases and J by 9 bases, with 8 bases between the two germline ends. The CDR3 is CASGPRVEQFF. The CDR3 DNA reads TGTGCTAGTGGTCCCAGGGTTGAGCAGTTCTTC. Complete variable domain (other parts from reference TRBV12-5 and TRBJ2-1): DARVTQTPRHKVTEMGQEVTMRCQPILGHNTVFWYRQTMMQGLELLAYFRNRAPLDDSGMPKDRFSAEMPDATLATLKIQPSEPRDSAVYFCASGPRVEQFFGPGTRLTVL.

This clonotype has at least ten counts. The gene calls are TRBV2 and TRBJ2-5; tentatively, D is TRBD1 or TRBD2 (5 bases each). This CDR3 spans 15 amino acids. Trimming shortened V by 6 bases and J by 1 base, and 15 bases separated the two germline ends. CDR1 is SNHLY, CDR2 FYNNEI, per germline. The CDR3 DNA reads as TGTGCCAGCAGGAGGGTCCCGGACATCCAAGAGACCCAGTACTTC. Protein sequence: CASRRVPDIQETQYF.

This clonotype was detected a few times. The chain couples TRBV15 to TRBJ1-1; D is undetermined. This CDR3 comprises 13 residues. Germline-derived CDR1 and CDR2 are LNHNV and YYDKDF (reference sequence). V was shortened by 0 bases and J by 2 bases, with 4 bases between the two germline ends. CDR3 sequence reads: CATSRESNTEAFF. The DNA of the CDR3 is TGTGCCACCAGCAGAGAGAGCAACACTGAAGCTTTCTTT.

This clonotype was detected many times. This chain uses TRBV29-1 with TRBJ1-4; D uncertain. Germline V CDR1 and CDR2: SQVTM, ANQGSEA. The CDR3 has 15 amino acids. The germline V and J ends were trimmed by 4 bases and 0 bases, with 12 bases remaining between them. The CDR3 sequence is CSVGLGGATNEKLFF. The CDR3, as DNA: TGCAGCGTTGGGTTGGGCGGCGCAACTAATGAAAAACTGTTTTTT.

The chain combines TRBV5-5 with TRBJ2-7, with a possible D match to TRBD2 (6 bases). CDR1 and CDR2 from the germline V gene are SGHKS and YYEKEE (reference sequence). V was cut by 0 bases and J by 0 bases, with 13 bases left in between. This CDR3 is 16 amino acids long. The CDR3 loop is CASSLEGGLLSYEQYV. The CDR3 DNA reads TGTGCCAGCAGCTTGGAGGGAGGACTCCTCTCCTACGAGCAGTACGTC.

This clonotype was observed at least ten times. The chain uses TRBV5-1 and TRBJ1-2, with a weak D call TRBD1 (6 bases). The length of the CDR3 is 16 residues. Germline-derived CDR1 and CDR2 are SGHRS and YFSETQ. The germline V and J ends were trimmed by 4 bases and 6 bases, with 22 bases remaining between them. The CDR3: CASSQARQAPGHGYTF. Written as DNA, the CDR3 is TGCGCCAGCAGCCAGGCTAGACAGGCCCCAGGCCATGGCTACACCTTC.

This clonotype showed up just a few times. The chain couples TRBV7-9 to TRBJ1-1, with D tentatively TRBD1 (5 bases). The V and J ends lost 5 bases and 0 bases respectively, with 13 bases between them. Germline lookup yields CDR1 SEHNR and CDR2 FQNEAQ (reference sequence). This CDR3 comprises 15 residues. The CDR3 reads CASSGQNGLNTEAFF. The DNA for the CDR3 is TGTGCCAGCAGCGGACAAAATGGACTGAACACTGAAGCTTTCTTT.

The chain uses TRBV2 and TRBJ1-1; D unclear. Trimming removed 8 bases from V and 0 bases from J, with 13 bases in between. This CDR3 region has 14 residues. The germline CDR1 and CDR2 sequences are SNHLY and FYNNEI. The CDR3 protein is CASGAGPLNTEAFF. The CDR3 coding sequence is TGTGCCAGCGGCGCCGGACCTCTGAACACTGAAGCTTTCTTT.

This clonotype showed up many times. This chain connects TRBV5-1 to TRBJ1-4, with TRBD1 identical over 9 bases. CDR1 is SGHRS and CDR2 is YFSETQ in the germline V gene. The CDR3 is 14 amino acids. The trim removed 4 bases at V and 8 bases at J, leaving 6 bases unmatched. The DNA of the CDR3 is TGCGCCAGCAGCCGGGGACAGGGTGGGGAAAAACTGTTTTTT. Translated, it gives CASSRGQGGEKLFF.

The rearrangement joins TRBV5-1 to TRBJ2-3; D possibly corresponds to TRBD1 (6 bases). This CDR3 is 12 amino acids long. Trimming removed 4 bases at V and 3 bases at J, with 6 bases between. CDR1 and CDR2 (germline): SGHRS, YFSETQ. This CDR3 is CASSGQTDTQYF. The CDR3 nucleotides read TGCGCCAGCAGCGGACAGACAGATACGCAGTATTTT.

This clonotype was observed a handful of times. The rearrangement links TRBV6-6 to TRBJ2-1, with 15 bases lining up with TRBD2. CDR1 is MNHNY and CDR2 is SVGAGI in the germline V gene (reference sequence). This CDR3 has 13 residues. With V trimmed by 11 bases and J by 6 bases, 2 bases remained unmatched. The DNA of the CDR3 is TGTGCCGCGGGACTAGCGGGAGGCAATGAGCAGTTCTTC. Translation: CAAGLAGGNEQFF.

This clonotype showed up just a few times. CDR3 nucleotides: TGCGCCACCACCCCTTCGGGGAAGCCTAATGAAAAACTGTTTTTT. Translating it yields CATTPSGKPNEKLFF. This chain uses TRBV10-1 with TRBJ1-4; no reliable D call. This CDR3 has 15 residues. The germline V gene has CDR1 WNHNN and CDR2 SYGVQD (reference sequence). V was trimmed by 10 bases and J by 3 bases, leaving 18 bases between them.

This clonotype has a count of ten or more. The J gene is TRBJ1-1, the V gene TRBV15; D might be TRBD1 (5 bases). CDR1 and CDR2 from the germline V gene are LNHNV and YYDKDF (reference sequence). Trimming removed 8 bases from V and 1 base from J, with 8 bases in between. CDR3 length: 12 amino acids. The CDR3 protein is CATRGTNTEAFF. The CDR3 bases are TGTGCCACCCGGGGGACGAACACTGAAGCTTTCTTT.